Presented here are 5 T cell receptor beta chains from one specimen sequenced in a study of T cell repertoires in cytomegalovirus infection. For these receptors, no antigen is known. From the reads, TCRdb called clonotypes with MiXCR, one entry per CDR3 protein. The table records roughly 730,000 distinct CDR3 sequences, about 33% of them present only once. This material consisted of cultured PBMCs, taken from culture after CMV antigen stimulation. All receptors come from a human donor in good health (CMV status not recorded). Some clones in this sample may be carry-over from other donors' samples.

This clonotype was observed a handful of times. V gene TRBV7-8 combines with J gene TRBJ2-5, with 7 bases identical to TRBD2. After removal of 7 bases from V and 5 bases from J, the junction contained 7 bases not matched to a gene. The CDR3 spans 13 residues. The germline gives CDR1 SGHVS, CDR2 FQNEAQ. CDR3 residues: CASTRAGRETQYF. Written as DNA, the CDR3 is TGTGCCAGCACCAGAGCGGGGCGGGAGACCCAGTACTTC.

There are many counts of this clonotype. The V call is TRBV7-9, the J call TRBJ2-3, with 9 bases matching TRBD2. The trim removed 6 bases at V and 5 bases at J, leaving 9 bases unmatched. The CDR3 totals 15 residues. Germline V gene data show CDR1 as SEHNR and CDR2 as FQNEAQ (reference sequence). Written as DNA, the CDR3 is TGTGCCAGCAGTCAAGGCGGGAGGGCCAGAGATACGCAGTATTTT. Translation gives CASSQGGRARDTQYF. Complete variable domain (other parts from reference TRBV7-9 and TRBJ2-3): DTGVSQNPRHKITKRGQNVTFRCDPISEHNRLYWYRQTLGQGPEFLTYFQNEAQLEKSRLLSDRFSAERPKGSFSTLEIQRTEQGDSAMYLCASSQGGRARDTQYFGPGTRLTVL.

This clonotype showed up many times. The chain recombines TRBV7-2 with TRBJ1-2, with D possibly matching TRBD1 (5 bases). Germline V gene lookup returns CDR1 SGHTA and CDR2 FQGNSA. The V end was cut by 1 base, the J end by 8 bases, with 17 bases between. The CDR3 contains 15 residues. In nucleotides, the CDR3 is TGTGCCAGCAGCTTAGACGCAGGGACGTATGAGGGCTACACCTTC. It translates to CASSLDAGTYEGYTF.

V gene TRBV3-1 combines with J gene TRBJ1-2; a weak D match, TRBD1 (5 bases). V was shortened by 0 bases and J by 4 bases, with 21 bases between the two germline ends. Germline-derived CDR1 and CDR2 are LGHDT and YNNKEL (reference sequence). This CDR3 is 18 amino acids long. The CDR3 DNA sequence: TGTGCCAGCAGCCAAGAAGCATTAGGGCTGGGCAGGGCCTATGGCTACACCTTC. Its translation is CASSQEALGLGRAYGYTF.

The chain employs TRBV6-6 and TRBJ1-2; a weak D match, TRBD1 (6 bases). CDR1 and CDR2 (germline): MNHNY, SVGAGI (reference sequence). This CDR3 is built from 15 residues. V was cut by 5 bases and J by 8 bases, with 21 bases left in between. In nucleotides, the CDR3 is TGTGCCAGCAGTCCTCTTCGGGGGGCGGCGAAAGGCTACACCTTC. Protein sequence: CASSPLRGAAKGYTF.